A single sample gave rise to the 30 T cell receptor beta chains below, sequenced in a study of shared clonotypes between healthy human individuals. Data came from immunoSEQ multiplex PCR; TCRdb stores just in-frame clones and leaves some out. The sample lists over a million clones, around three quarters occurring once. Sequenced sample: memory CD4+ T cells from PBMCs. As to subset: CD45RA-negative fraction. The receptors originated from a man aged 18 to 35 in good health. Some clones in this sample may be carry-over from other donors' samples.

The chain couples TRBV7-3 to TRBJ2-3; D unclear. The CDR3 extends over 16 amino acids. Germline-derived CDR1 and CDR2 are SGHTA and FQGTGA. V dropped 5 bases and J dropped 4 bases, with 19 bases sitting between them. The CDR3 DNA reads TGTGCCAGCAGCCACGGTGCGGACGCGATCCCAGATACGCAGTATTTT. Translated: CASSHGADAIPDTQYF.

The gene calls are TRBV10-3 and TRBJ2-7, with TRBD2 matching over 8 bases. This CDR3 contains 15 residues. The trim removed 6 bases at V and 4 bases at J, leaving 11 bases unmatched. CDR1 is ENHRY and CDR2 is SYGVKD in the germline V gene. CDR3 sequence: CAISPVSGKRYEQYF. The CDR3 region has the DNA TGTGCCATCAGCCCTGTTAGCGGGAAACGATACGAGCAGTACTTC.

This sequence joins TRBV29-1 and TRBJ2-3, with 7 bases aligning to TRBD1. CDR3 length equals 15 residues. Per germline, CDR1 SQVTM and CDR2 ANQGSEA. The V gene end was trimmed by 5 bases and the J gene end by 2 bases; junction bases not matched to a gene: 10. The CDR3 bases are TGCAGCGTTTCGGCCGGGACAGACCACACAGATACGCAGTATTTT. It codes for CSVSAGTDHTDTQYF.

Details on this clone: The identical CDR3 is also encoded by other nucleotide sequences in the sample. This chain connects TRBV5-1 to TRBJ1-4, with TRBD1 matching over 8 bases. From germline, CDR1 is SGHRS and CDR2 YFSETQ. V shed 3 bases, J shed 8 bases, and the junction held 6 bases outside the gene matches. There are 14 residues in the CDR3. The CDR3 protein is CASSSDRENEKLFF. The CDR3 DNA reads TGCGCCAGCAGCTCGGACAGGGAAAACGAAAAACTGTTTTTT.

V gene TRBV28 combines with J gene TRBJ1-4, with D perhaps matching TRBD1 (6 bases). The germline gives CDR1 MDHEN, CDR2 SYDVKM. The CDR3 runs to 14 residues. V lost 6 bases and J 7 bases, leaving 15 bases between the germline ends. The CDR3 DNA reads TGTGCCAGCAGCACCGGGACAATGGGTGAAAAACTGTTTTTT. This translates into CASSTGTMGEKLFF.

The chain uses TRBV5-1 and TRBJ2-3; TRBD2 agrees at 7 bases. Germline values: CDR1 SGHRS, CDR2 YFSETQ. V lost 1 base, J lost 0 bases, and 5 bases stayed unmatched. CDR3 size: 16 residues. The CDR3 nucleotides are TGCGCCAGCAGCTTGCAGGCTAGCGGTAGCACAGATACGCAGTATTTT. It encodes CASSLQASGSTDTQYF.

V usage is TRBV9 and J usage is TRBJ2-7; TRBD2 matches at 8 bases. Unmatched junction bases numbered 17, after V lost 7 bases and J lost 5 bases. The CDR3 totals 16 residues. Germline V CDR1 and CDR2: SGDLS, YYNGEE. The CDR3 DNA reads TGTGCCAGCGTCCGGAAGGGTTTGGCGGGAGGCGACGAGCAGTACTTC. This encodes CASVRKGLAGGDEQYF.

V gene TRBV7-9 combines with J gene TRBJ2-7; D not certain. There are 12 residues in the CDR3. The germline V and J ends were trimmed by 2 bases and 4 bases, with 6 bases remaining between them. Germline V lookup: CDR1 SEHNR, CDR2 FQNEAQ (reference sequence). CDR3 sequence (DNA): TGTGCCAGCAGCTTATGGGCGTACGAGCAGTACTTC. It specifies CASSLWAYEQYF.

This chain uses TRBV29-1 with TRBJ2-5; tentatively, D is TRBD1 or TRBD2 (5 bases each). V was shortened by 6 bases and J by 4 bases, with 18 bases between the two germline ends. Per the germline V gene, CDR1 is SQVTM and CDR2 is ANQGSEA. The CDR3 sequence is 14 residues long. The DNA of the CDR3 is TGCAGCGTCCCAGGGACGGTGATAGGAGAGACCCAGTACTTC. Amino acids: CSVPGTVIGETQYF.

V usage is TRBV14 and J usage is TRBJ2-1; D possibly uses TRBD1 or TRBD2 (5 bases each). Germline values: CDR1 SGHDN, CDR2 FVKESK. This CDR3 has 12 amino acids. Deletions cut 0 bases from V and 12 bases from J, with 9 bases between. CDR3 loop: CASSQDPGRQFF. CDR3 coding DNA: TGTGCCAGCAGCCAAGATCCAGGGAGGCAGTTCTTC.

The chain couples TRBV5-4 to TRBJ1-1, with D hard to call. The CDR3 is 12 amino acids. The germline gives CDR1 SGHNT, CDR2 YYREEE (reference sequence). V was trimmed by 1 base and J by 6 bases, leaving 7 bases between them. CDR3 in amino acids: CASSLTVSEAFF. The DNA of the CDR3 is TGTGCCAGCAGCTTGACTGTATCTGAAGCTTTCTTT.

V usage is TRBV11-2 and J usage is TRBJ2-1, with D unclear. Trimming took 0 bases from V and 8 from J, leaving 8 bases between them. The CDR3 is made up of 13 amino acids. Germline assignment: CDR1 SGHAT and CDR2 FQNNGV. This chain's CDR3 is CASSLDRADEQFF. As DNA, the CDR3 is TGTGCCAGCAGCTTAGATAGAGCCGATGAGCAGTTCTTC.

The chain links TRBV7-8 to TRBJ1-3; no clear D gene. The V end was cut by 0 bases, the J end by 4 bases, with 7 bases between. Germline V gene data show CDR1 as SGHVS and CDR2 as FQNEAQ. The CDR3 contains 14 residues. CDR3 DNA: TGTGCCAGCAGCTTAGCCAGTCGAGGAAACACCATATATTTT. It specifies CASSLASRGNTIYF.

The V call is TRBV4-1, the J call TRBJ1-2, with 8 positions matching TRBD1. The germline V gene encodes CDR1 MGHRA and CDR2 YSYEKL. The CDR3 consists of 14 residues. Germline trimming cut 0 bases from V and 6 bases from J; bases unmatched to any gene: 3. For the CDR3, the DNA is TGCGCCAGCAGCCAAGAGACAGGGGCAAATGGCTACACCTTC. It specifies CASSQETGANGYTF.

This clone was detected many times. In DNA form, the CDR3 reads TGTGCCAGCAGCCCCCGGACATCCTCCCTACACTATGGCTACACCTTC. Protein: CASSPRTSSLHYGYTF. The rearrangement links TRBV11-2 to TRBJ1-2; D is perhaps TRBD1 (5 bases). V lost 5 bases and J 3 bases, leaving 19 bases between the germline ends. Germline CDR1 SGHAT, CDR2 FQNNGV. The length of the CDR3 is 16 residues.

A word on this clone: A much bigger clone sits one base away, suggesting this may be a read error. The V call is TRBV7-9, the J call TRBJ2-3, with 9 positions matching TRBD2. With 3 bases clipped from V and 4 bases from J, the junction kept 2 bases outside the gene matches. The CDR3 is made up of 14 amino acids. The V gene's germline CDR1 is SEHNR and CDR2 FQNEAQ (reference sequence). The CDR3 spells CASSFAGGPDTQYF. DNA for the CDR3: TGTGCCAGCAGCTTTGCGGGAGGGCCAGATACGCAGTATTTT.

The chain carries TRBV6-5 and TRBJ2-1; D is perhaps TRBD1 (5 bases). The germline CDR1 and CDR2 sequences are MNHEY and SVGAGI. The V and J ends lost 6 bases and 0 bases respectively, with 12 bases between them. The CDR3 consists of 15 residues. CDR3 residues: CASRTDGSSYNEQFF. The CDR3 region has the DNA TGTGCCAGCAGGACAGACGGCAGCTCCTACAATGAGCAGTTCTTC.

The chain combines TRBV11-2 with TRBJ1-2; D call uncertain. The CDR3 sequence is 13 residues long. CDR1 is SGHAT and CDR2 is FQNNGV in the germline V gene. The germline V and J ends were trimmed by 1 base and 4 bases, with 7 bases remaining between them. CDR3 bases: TGTGCCAGCAGCTTAGTCGGGATCTATGGCTACACCTTC. Translation: CASSLVGIYGYTF.

The chain carries TRBV25-1 and TRBJ2-2, with TRBD1 matching over 8 bases. V was pared by 4 bases and J by 5 bases, with 12 bases of the junction left unmatched. This CDR3 comprises 17 residues. Germline V gene data show CDR1 as MGHDK and CDR2 as SYGVNS. In DNA form, the CDR3 reads TGTGCCAGCAGTGGCAAATCCCAGGGGGCATATACCGGGGAGCTGTTTTTT. Amino acids: CASSGKSQGAYTGELFF.

This chain connects TRBV19 to TRBJ2-1; TRBD2 agrees at 10 bases. The CDR3 contains 14 residues. CDR1 LNHDA and CDR2 SQIVND come from the germline V gene (reference sequence). The junction had 3 bases not matched to a gene; V was cut back by 4 bases and J by 6 bases. The CDR3 DNA sequence: TGTGCCAGTAGTACTAGCGGGAGAACCAATGAGCAGTTCTTC. Its protein is CASSTSGRTNEQFF.

This clone was recorded once. This sequence is one base from a far larger clone and is likely a read error. The gene calls are TRBV30 and TRBJ1-4, with no clear D. The V and J ends lost 0 bases and 8 bases respectively, with 13 bases between them. Germline lookup yields CDR1 GTSNPN and CDR2 SVGIG (reference sequence). CDR3 length equals 14 residues. The CDR3 spells CAWSVLGGREKLFF. In nucleotides, the CDR3 is TGTGCCTGGAGTGTACTGGGTGGTCGGGAAAAACTGTTTTTT.

This clone was seen a handful of times. The J gene is TRBJ2-7, the V gene TRBV15; 9 nucleotides agree with TRBD1. V trimming: 5 bases; J trimming: 4 bases; junction bases outside the gene matches: 9. There are 15 residues in the CDR3. Germline loops: CDR1 LNHNV, CDR2 YYDKDF (reference sequence). CDR3 sequence: CATSERQGVGYEQYF. The CDR3 coding sequence is TGTGCCACCAGCGAACGACAGGGGGTGGGGTACGAGCAGTACTTC.

The sample holds a few counts of this clone. The chain joins TRBV7-9 to TRBJ1-4, with 12 bases that match TRBD1. V lost 4 bases, J lost 6 bases, and 6 bases stayed unmatched. The CDR3 length is 16 residues. CDR1 is SEHNR and CDR2 is FQNEAQ in the germline V gene (reference sequence). The CDR3, as DNA: TGTGCCAGCAGCTCCCGGGACAGGGGGCGCGATGAAAAACTGTTTTTT. This codes for CASSSRDRGRDEKLFF.

This chain joins TRBV7-9 and TRBJ2-7; D uncertain. This CDR3 is built from 15 residues. Trimming cost V 1 base and J 0 bases, with 10 bases left between them. The germline V gene encodes CDR1 SEHNR and CDR2 FQNEAQ (reference sequence). The CDR3 bases are TGTGCCAGCAGCTTAGGTCAACTAATCTCCTACGAGCAGTACTTC. The encoded protein is CASSLGQLISYEQYF.

The chain uses TRBV29-1 and TRBJ2-5, with 7 bases lining up with TRBD2. The V gene end was trimmed by 5 bases and the J gene end by 5 bases; junction bases not matched to a gene: 8. Germline V gene data show CDR1 as SQVTM and CDR2 as ANQGSEA. The CDR3 runs 13 residues. CDR3 bases: TGCAGCGTTAGCGGGATTCCGGGGGAGACCCAGTACTTC. Protein sequence: CSVSGIPGETQYF.

CDR3 sequence reads: CASSLTGNEQYF. The CDR3 nucleotides are TGTGCCAGCAGCTTAACAGGGAACGAGCAGTACTTC. The chain joins TRBV6-5 to TRBJ2-7; weak D call: TRBD1 (6 bases). Germline loops: CDR1 MNHEY, CDR2 SVGAGI. The CDR3 has 12 amino acids. V was cut by 6 bases and J by 5 bases, with 11 bases left in between.

The chain combines TRBV28 with TRBJ1-3; TRBD1 aligns across 10 bases. This CDR3 is built from 14 residues. J lost 2 bases, V lost 6 bases, and 1 base had no gene match. Germline V CDR1 and CDR2: MDHEN, SYDVKM. CDR3 DNA: TGTGCCAGCAGGACAGGGGGCACTGGAAACACCATATATTTT. Encoded protein: CASRTGGTGNTIYF.

The chain links TRBV7-9 to TRBJ2-4; D could derive from TRBD1 or TRBD2 (5 bases each). The CDR3 loop spans 17 amino acids. Per the germline V gene, CDR1 is SEHNR and CDR2 is FQNEAQ (reference sequence). V lost 5 bases and J lost 7, with 24 bases in between. The CDR3, as DNA: TGTGCCAGCAGCGCTCCCCGGGGACCACGCATTGGGAACATTCAGTACTTC. This gives the protein CASSAPRGPRIGNIQYF.

This clone showed up many times. The V and J genes are TRBV14 and TRBJ2-1; D gene uncertain. CDR1 is SGHDN and CDR2 is FVKESK in the germline V gene. CDR3 length: 14 residues. V lost 0 bases and J lost 11, with 14 bases in between. The CDR3 DNA reads TGTGCCAGCAGCCAAGATCCCAGCGTACCAAAGCAGTTCTTC. Translated, it gives CASSQDPSVPKQFF. The full variable domain, with the rest looked up from reference TRBV14 and TRBJ2-1, is EAGVTQFPSHSVIEKGQTVTLRCDPISGHDNLYWYRRVMGKEIKFLLHFVKESKQDESGMPNNRFLAERTGGTYSTLKVQPAELEDSGVYFCASSQDPSVPKQFFGPGTRLTVL.

The rearrangement joins TRBV10-3 to TRBJ1-5; D remains ambiguous. CDR1 and CDR2 (germline): ENHRY, SYGVKD. There are 13 residues in the CDR3. V was pared by 3 bases and J by 1 base, with 4 bases between. CDR3 amino acids: CAISEGSNQPQHF. In nucleotides, the CDR3 is TGTGCCATCAGTGAAGGGAGCAATCAGCCCCAGCATTTT.